This T cell receptor beta chain was found in a study of beta chain features in type 1 diabetes. Study-level findings and limits: Among all four CD4+ subsets, Type 1 diabetes patients had TCRB CDR3s that were moderately but significantly shorter. It was not settled here whether HLA type affects TCRB rearrangement. For type 1 diabetes patients, VDJ junctions showed fewer insertions and more deletions.

This clone was found a few times. The antigen is not known. cDNA synthesis used the whole RNA isolate, giving expressed TCRB sequences. Naive, central memory and regulatory T cell samples yielded about 3.9 million reads on average. TCRdb keeps only in-frame clones here, not all; method: immunoSEQ multiplex PCR. The table has 220,000 or so clones, 68% seen once. With 7 bases clipped from V and 1 base from J, the junction kept 7 bases outside the gene matches. The CDR3 sequence is 15 residues long. From germline, CDR1 is SGHTA and CDR2 FQGNSA. The TCR sequence derives from a man under 40 in good health. The V call is TRBV7-2, the J call TRBJ2-3, with TRBD2 matching over 8 bases. The sample taken for sequencing was naive CD4+ T cells from blood. The CDR3 DNA is TGTGCCAGCACCCTTGGACTAGCCCGCACAGATACGCAGTATTTT. Its translation: CASTLGLARTDTQYF. The entire variable domain, with the rest obtained from reference TRBV7-2 and TRBJ2-3, is as follows: GAGVSQSPSNKVTEKGKDVELRCDPISGHTALYWYRQSLGQGLEFLIYFQGNSAPDKSGLPSDRFSAERTGGSVSTLTIQRTQQEDSAVYLCASTLGLARTDTQYFGPGTRLTVL.